This T cell receptor (beta chain) appears in the sequencing data of a study of blood T cell repertoires in COVID-19. Study background: From T cells, B-cell-depleted T cells, or PBMCs came the material, which was cDNA or gDNA.

Source study methods: Estimation of nucleated cell counts relied on the amplification of reference gene primers. This table comes from immunoSEQ multiplex PCR, and its TCRdb copy is limited to in-frame clones, with some not included. V, J and clone size are those of that table, while D and trimming were read from the DNA. The sample lists 120,000 or so clones, about 80% occurring once. Remarks on this clone: A read error may account for a junction end that differs from germline.

The CDR3 contains 11 residues. CDR1 is SQVTM, CDR2 ANQGSEA, per germline. The rearrangement uses TRBV29-1 and TRBJ1-1; D perhaps matches TRBD1 (5 bases). The source of this sequence is a middle-aged man with active or convalescent COVID-19. Sequencing was done on a sample of peripheral blood. The CDR3, as DNA: TGTGCTGACAGAGAGAACACTGAAGCTTTCTTT. It codes for CADRENTEAFF.